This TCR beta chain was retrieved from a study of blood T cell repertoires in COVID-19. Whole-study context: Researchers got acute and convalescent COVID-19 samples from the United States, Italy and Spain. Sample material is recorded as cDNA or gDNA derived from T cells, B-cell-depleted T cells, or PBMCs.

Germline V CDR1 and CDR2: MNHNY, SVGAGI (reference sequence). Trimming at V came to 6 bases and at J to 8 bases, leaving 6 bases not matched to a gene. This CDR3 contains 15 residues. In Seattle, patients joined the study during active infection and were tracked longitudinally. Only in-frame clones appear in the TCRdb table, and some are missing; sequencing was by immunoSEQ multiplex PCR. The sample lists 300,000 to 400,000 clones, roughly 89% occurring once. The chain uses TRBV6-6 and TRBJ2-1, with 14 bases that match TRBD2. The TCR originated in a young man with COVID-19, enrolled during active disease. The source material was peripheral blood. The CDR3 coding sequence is TGTGCCAGCAGGCTACCGGGACTAGCGGGAGATGAGCAGTTCTTC. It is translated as CASRLPGLAGDEQFF.